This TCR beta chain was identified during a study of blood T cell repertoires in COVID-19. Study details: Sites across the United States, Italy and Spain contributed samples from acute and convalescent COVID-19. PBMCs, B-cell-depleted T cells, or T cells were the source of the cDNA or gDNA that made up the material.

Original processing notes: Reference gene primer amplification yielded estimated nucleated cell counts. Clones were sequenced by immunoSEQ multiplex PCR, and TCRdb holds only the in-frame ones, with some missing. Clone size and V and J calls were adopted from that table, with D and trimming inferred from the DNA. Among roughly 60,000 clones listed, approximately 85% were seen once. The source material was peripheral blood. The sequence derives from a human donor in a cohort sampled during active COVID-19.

CDR3 nucleotides: TGTGCCTGGAGTGTCACAGGGACCCCTCAGCCCCAGCATTTT. This translates into CAWSVTGTPQPQHF. J is TRBJ1-5 and V is TRBV30, with D possibly TRBD1 on 6 matching bases. Germline CDR1 is GTSNPN and CDR2 is SVGIG (reference sequence). Trimming removed 0 bases from V and 6 bases from J, with 12 bases in between. The CDR3 runs to 14 residues.